Presented here are 18 T cell receptor beta chains from one specimen sequenced in a study of shared clonotypes between healthy human individuals. TCRdb keeps only in-frame clones here, not all; method: immunoSEQ multiplex PCR. The sample has about 2 million clones, about 95% seen once; the top ten hold more than 0.1%. The material sequenced was naive CD4+ T cells sorted from blood. Sample subset: CD45RA+ positively selected. The receptors were gathered from a man aged 18-30 years in good health.

The genes are TRBV9 and TRBJ2-3; D gene uncertain. The V gene's germline CDR1 is SGDLS and CDR2 YYNGEE. The CDR3 is made up of 17 amino acids. The V end lost 1 base, the J end lost 0 bases, and 15 bases lay between the germline ends. The CDR3 spells CASSVRAAAPSTDTQYF. DNA for the CDR3: TGTGCCAGCAGCGTACGGGCTGCGGCACCTAGCACAGATACGCAGTATTTT.

The V gene is TRBV5-1, the J gene TRBJ2-5; D uncertain. V was clipped by 0 bases and J by 4 bases, with 13 bases between them. The CDR3 consists of 15 residues. Looked up from germline, CDR1 is SGHRS and CDR2 is YFSETQ. CDR3 DNA: TGCGCCAGCAGCTTGGATGTGCCCTGGGGAGAGACCCAGTACTTC. It yields the protein CASSLDVPWGETQYF.

The rearrangement links TRBV30 to TRBJ2-7; D might be TRBD1 (6 bases). The V end was cut by 5 bases, the J end by 2 bases, with 19 bases between. CDR1 is GTSNPN and CDR2 is SVGIG in the germline V gene (reference sequence). The CDR3 runs 15 residues. The CDR3 sequence is CAWEEGGHRTYEQYF. CDR3 nucleotide sequence: TGTGCCTGGGAGGAAGGGGGACACAGAACCTACGAGCAGTACTTC.

The gene calls are TRBV13 and TRBJ1-4, with 10 bases fitting TRBD1. From germline, CDR1 is PRHDT and CDR2 FYEKMQ (reference sequence). This CDR3 region has 13 residues. The V segment lost 4 bases and the J segment 15 bases; nucleotides outside the gene matches: 8. The CDR3 nucleotides are TGTGCCAGCAGCTCGACCCGGACAGGGGGGATGTTTTTT. Amino acids: CASSSTRTGGMFF. Full variable domain (rest looked up from reference TRBV13 and TRBJ1-4): AAGVIQSPRHLIKEKRETATLKCYPIPRHDTVYWYQQGPGQDPQFLISFYEKMQSDKGSIPDRFSAQQFSDYHSELNMSSLELGDSALYFCASSSTRTGGMFFGSGTQLSVL.

The J gene is TRBJ1-2, the V gene TRBV6-5; tentatively, D is TRBD1 (6 bases). CDR1 and CDR2 (germline): MNHEY, SVGAGI. With 6 bases removed from V and 5 bases from J, the gap between germline ends came to 13 bases. The CDR3 length is 13 residues. As DNA, the CDR3 is TGTGCCAGCAGCCCCAGGGGTCGGTATGGCTACACCTTC. Its protein is CASSPRGRYGYTF.

The chain joins TRBV5-1 to TRBJ1-6; D gene unclear. This CDR3 comprises 15 residues. V was clipped by 3 bases and J by 3 bases, with 10 bases between them. Germline loops: CDR1 SGHRS, CDR2 YFSETQ. CDR3 nucleotides: TGCGCCAGCAGCTCAGAGGGTCTCTATAATTCACCCCTCCACTTT. The encoded protein is CASSSEGLYNSPLHF.

The chain employs TRBV5-1 and TRBJ2-2; D is ambiguous. V lost 2 bases, J lost 1 base, and 12 bases lay in between. Germline CDR1 is SGHRS and CDR2 is YFSETQ. CDR3 length equals 16 residues. CDR3 sequence: CASSFLLSKNTGELFF. For the CDR3, the DNA is TGCGCCAGCAGCTTTCTGCTGTCGAAGAACACCGGGGAGCTGTTTTTT. The variable domain in full, completed from reference TRBV5-1 and TRBJ2-2, reads KAGVTQTPRYLIKTRGQQVTLSCSPISGHRSVSWYQQTPGQGLQFLFEYFSETQRNKGNFPGRFSGRQFSNSRSEMNVSTLELGDSALYLCASSFLLSKNTGELFFGEGSRLTVL.

This sequence joins TRBV5-8 and TRBJ1-5, with 8 bases matching TRBD1. Germline values: CDR1 SGHTS, CDR2 YDEGEE. J gave up 5 bases and V 2 bases, and 15 bases lay outside the gene matches. The CDR3 totals 18 residues. CDR3 protein: CASSFRPPGQGRHQPQHF. In DNA form, the CDR3 reads TGTGCCAGCAGCTTTCGCCCCCCAGGACAGGGTAGACATCAGCCCCAGCATTTT.

Note on this clone: At the DNA level, this CDR3 is encoded by other sequences in the same sample as well. The chain has TRBV7-2 and TRBJ2-7; D gene uncertain. Trimming took off 5 bases at V and 3 bases at J, with 5 bases between the two ends. Germline V CDR1 and CDR2: SGHTA, FQGNSA. CDR3 length equals 11 residues. Here the CDR3 reads CASSRSYEQYF. CDR3 sequence (DNA): TGTGCCAGCAGCAGGAGCTACGAGCAGTACTTC. Using reference TRBV7-2 and TRBJ2-7 for the parts outside the CDR3, the full variable domain is GAGVSQSPSNKVTEKGKDVELRCDPISGHTALYWYRQSLGQGLEFLIYFQGNSAPDKSGLPSDRFSAERTGGSVSTLTIQRTQQEDSAVYLCASSRSYEQYFGPGTRLTVT.

J is TRBJ1-2 and V is TRBV6-1, with 7 bases fitting TRBD1. J gave up 4 bases and V 2 bases, and 7 bases lay outside the gene matches. The germline gives CDR1 MNHNS, CDR2 SASEGT. This CDR3 has 15 residues. The CDR3 bases are TGTGCCAGCAGTGAAAACACCGGGACAGTCTATGGCTACACCTTC. Residues: CASSENTGTVYGYTF.

The rearrangement links TRBV15 to TRBJ2-7; D call uncertain. This CDR3 is built from 15 residues. CDR1 LNHNV and CDR2 YYDKDF come from the germline V gene (reference sequence). Between the trimmed V and J ends, which lost 0 bases and 6 bases, there was a span of 15 bases. CDR3 loop: CATSREGLGPAEQYF. CDR3 coding DNA: TGTGCCACCAGCAGAGAGGGTTTGGGTCCCGCCGAGCAGTACTTC.

The chain couples TRBV21-1 to TRBJ2-7; the D call of TRBD2 is as the table states it, not checked on the DNA. TRBV21-1 is a known pseudogene. CDR3 size: 16 residues. CDR3 DNA: TGTGCCCGGCAACCACTCGGGGGGCGGCCTCCCTACGAGCAGTACTTC. Its protein product is CARQPLGGRPPYEQYF.

On this clone: The sample has other DNA sequences that encode this CDR3 too. The chain has TRBV14 and TRBJ1-1; a possible D gene is TRBD1 (6 bases). The CDR3 covers 13 residues. Germline V lookup: CDR1 SGHDN, CDR2 FVKESK. V lost 3 bases, J lost 1 base, and 6 bases lay in between. Here the CDR3 reads CASSHRGNTEAFF. The CDR3 DNA follows: TGTGCCAGCAGCCACAGGGGGAACACTGAAGCTTTCTTT.

The chain employs TRBV6-1 and TRBJ2-7; D perhaps matches TRBD1 (5 bases). The CDR3 is made up of 14 amino acids. Trimming pared 8 bases from V and 3 bases from J, leaving 17 bases between. Germline V lookup: CDR1 MNHNS, CDR2 SASEGT. The CDR3 protein is CASRRAEGVYEQYF. CDR3 nucleotides: TGTGCCAGCCGAAGGGCGGAAGGGGTCTACGAGCAGTACTTC.

V and J are TRBV4-3 and TRBJ2-7, with D possibly being TRBD1 or TRBD2 (5 bases each). The CDR3 loop spans 15 amino acids. Deletions cut 1 base from V and 6 bases from J, with 16 bases between. Germline lookup yields CDR1 LGHNA and CDR2 YSLEER. This CDR3 reads CASSQGRDHLGEQYF. In DNA, the CDR3 is TGCGCCAGCAGCCAAGGCCGGGACCACCTTGGCGAGCAGTACTTC.

This clone was recorded once. The rearrangement links TRBV19 to TRBJ2-2, with D perhaps given as TRBD1 or TRBD2 (5 bases each). Between the trimmed V and J ends, which lost 7 bases and 3 bases, there was a span of 12 bases. Germline lookup yields CDR1 LNHDA and CDR2 SQIVND (reference sequence). The CDR3 is 14 amino acids. The CDR3 loop is CASIGLGDTGELFF. CDR3 sequence (DNA): TGTGCCAGTATTGGGTTGGGGGACACCGGGGAGCTGTTTTTT.

This chain links TRBV6-1 with TRBJ1-5; no clear D. The CDR3 has 14 residues. V was shortened by 7 bases and J by 6 bases, with 16 bases between the two germline ends. The V gene's germline CDR1 is MNHNS and CDR2 SASEGT. CDR3 DNA sequence: TGTGCCAGCACCCGGGATGCGTTCAGTCAGCCCCAGCATTTT. This sequence encodes CASTRDAFSQPQHF.

The J gene is TRBJ2-5, the V gene TRBV5-1; perhaps D is TRBD1 or TRBD2 (5 bases each). The V gene lost 3 bases and the J gene lost 1 base, with 13 bases spanning the gap. Germline V gene lookup returns CDR1 SGHRS and CDR2 YFSETQ. The CDR3 runs to 15 residues. The CDR3 protein is CASSSRDPGQETQYF. CDR3 nucleotides: TGCGCCAGCAGCTCTCGGGACCCCGGCCAAGAGACCCAGTACTTC.